These 26 T cell receptor beta chains came from one sample sequenced in a study of blood T cell repertoires in COVID-19. Some clones are missing from TCRdb's copy, which holds only in-frame ones; the method was immunoSEQ multiplex PCR. The sample has about 69,000 clones, 86% seen once. The source material was peripheral blood. The receptors originated from a man aged 35 to 55 with COVID-19, enrolled during active disease.

This clone was seen a single time. The chain couples TRBV5-1 to TRBJ2-3; 9 bases line up with TRBD2. Germline loops: CDR1 SGHRS, CDR2 YFSETQ. The CDR3 contains 14 residues. The V segment lost 5 bases and the J segment 2 bases; nucleotides outside the gene matches: 3. CDR3 loop: CASSSGGYTDTQYF. DNA for the CDR3: TGCGCCAGCAGTAGCGGGGGATACACAGATACGCAGTATTTT.

The genes are TRBV5-1 and TRBJ1-1; D gene ambiguous. The CDR3 is 14 residues long. The V end was cut by 0 bases, the J end by 2 bases, with 8 bases between. Germline V gene data show CDR1 as SGHRS and CDR2 as YFSETQ. The DNA for the CDR3 is TGCGCCAGCAGCTTGGGGGCAGCAAACACTGAAGCTTTCTTT. This encodes CASSLGAANTEAFF.

This sequence joins TRBV19 and TRBJ1-2, with 7 bases matching TRBD1. CDR1 is LNHDA and CDR2 is SQIVND in the germline V gene (reference sequence). This CDR3 is 15 amino acids long. After removal of 10 bases from V and 6 bases from J, the junction contained 17 bases not matched to a gene. CDR3 DNA sequence: TGTGCCACAAAGACTTCTAACAGGGGCGGAGATGGCTACACCTTC. As protein: CATKTSNRGGDGYTF.

The rearrangement uses TRBV3-1 (or the pseudogene TRBV3-2) and TRBJ2-1; D possibly corresponds to TRBD1 (6 bases). V lost 3 bases and J 10 bases, leaving 13 bases between the germline ends. Germline V gene sequence: CDR1 LGHDT, CDR2 YNNKEL (reference sequence). The CDR3 runs 13 residues. The chain's CDR3 is CASSQQGMGEQFF. CDR3 in DNA: TGTGCCAGCAGCCAGCAGGGGATGGGAGAGCAGTTCTTC.

The chain couples TRBV7-2 to TRBJ2-3, with 7 bases lining up with TRBD2. Germline V gene lookup returns CDR1 SGHTA and CDR2 FQGNSA. The CDR3 runs 16 residues. V was pared by 5 bases and J by 0 bases, with 8 bases of the junction left unmatched. CDR3 nucleotides: TGTGCCAGCAGCCTACAAGCGGGGAGGAGCACAGATACGCAGTATTTT. This translates into CASSLQAGRSTDTQYF.

The chain has TRBV5-1 and TRBJ2-3; D ambiguous. CDR1 is SGHRS and CDR2 is YFSETQ in the germline V gene. V was pared by 1 base and J by 7 bases, with 7 bases between. CDR3 length equals 12 residues. This CDR3 reads CASSLNENTQYF. DNA for the CDR3: TGCGCCAGCAGCTTGAACGAGAATACGCAGTATTTT. Looking up the rest from reference TRBV5-1 and TRBJ2-3 gives the full variable domain: KAGVTQTPRYLIKTRGQQVTLSCSPISGHRSVSWYQQTPGQGLQFLFEYFSETQRNKGNFPGRFSGRQFSNSRSEMNVSTLELGDSALYLCASSLNENTQYFGPGTRLTVL.

This sequence joins TRBV19 and TRBJ1-4; unclear D gene. CDR3 length: 12 residues. With 7 bases removed from V and 4 bases from J, the gap between germline ends came to 7 bases. The germline gives CDR1 LNHDA, CDR2 SQIVND (reference sequence). The CDR3 sequence: CASMTDNEKLFF. Here the CDR3 DNA reads TGTGCCAGTATGACTGATAATGAAAAACTGTTTTTT. Based on the CDR3 plus reference TRBV19 and TRBJ1-4, the full variable domain is DGGITQSPKYLFRKEGQNVTLSCEQNLNHDAMYWYRQDPGQGLRLIYYSQIVNDFQKGDIAEGYSVSREKKESFPLTVTSAQKNPTAFYLCASMTDNEKLFFGSGTQLSVL.

This chain links TRBV27 with TRBJ2-1; 10 bases are a match to TRBD2. Germline lookup yields CDR1 MNHEY and CDR2 SMNVEV (reference sequence). This CDR3 is 14 amino acids long. The junction had 9 bases not matched to a gene; V was cut back by 7 bases and J by 9 bases. CDR3 bases: TGTGCCAGCAAAAAGCGGGGGGGCGGAGGTGAGCAGTTCTTC. As protein: CASKKRGGGGEQFF.

V gene TRBV3-1 (or the pseudogene TRBV3-2) combines with J gene TRBJ1-2; TRBD1 aligns across 11 bases. This CDR3 comprises 15 residues. Trimming took 4 bases from V and 7 from J; bases not matched to a gene: 8. CDR1 is LGHDT and CDR2 is YNNKEL in the germline V gene (reference sequence). CDR3 sequence reads: CASSPGTGGWSGYTF. CDR3 nucleotides: TGTGCCAGCAGCCCCGGGACAGGGGGTTGGTCTGGCTACACCTTC.

This chain connects TRBV4-1 to TRBJ2-1, with 10 bases aligning to TRBD2. CDR1 MGHRA and CDR2 YSYEKL come from the germline V gene. The CDR3 consists of 16 residues. J lost 3 bases, V lost 2 bases, and 4 bases had no gene match. The CDR3 here is CASSQPGLAYYNEQFF. The CDR3 DNA follows: TGCGCCAGCAGCCAACCGGGACTAGCGTACTACAATGAGCAGTTCTTC.

V is TRBV7-3 and J is TRBJ2-7; 11 bases map to TRBD2. Per the germline V gene, CDR1 is SGHTA and CDR2 is FQGTGA. The CDR3 contains 14 residues. V shed 5 bases and J 9 bases; nucleotides not matched to a gene: 9. In DNA, the CDR3 is TGTGCCAGCAGCCCCGCCGAGACTAGCGGGATGCAGTACTTC. Translating gives CASSPAETSGMQYF.

The V call is TRBV5-6, the J call TRBJ1-2, with TRBD1 matching 9 bases. Germline V CDR1 and CDR2: SGHDT, YYEEEE. The CDR3 loop spans 15 amino acids. Trimming at V came to 4 bases and at J to 4 bases, leaving 8 bases not matched to a gene. The CDR3 DNA follows: TGTGCCAGCAGCCCCCGGACAGGGGCCCTCTATGGCTACACCTTC. It translates to CASSPRTGALYGYTF.

The V and J genes are TRBV2 and TRBJ1-2; 8 nucleotides align to TRBD1. J was trimmed by 4 bases and V by 3 bases; bases with no gene match: 10. The CDR3 has 16 residues. Per the germline V gene, CDR1 is SNHLY and CDR2 is FYNNEI. CDR3 sequence: CASSEPQGAFVYGYTF. The CDR3 DNA reads TGTGCCAGCAGTGAGCCCCAGGGGGCTTTTGTCTATGGCTACACCTTC.

In its sample, this clone was seen once. The chain is built from TRBV5-1 and TRBJ2-7, with a tentative D call TRBD1 (5 bases). CDR1 and CDR2 from the germline V gene are SGHRS and YFSETQ. This CDR3 has 12 amino acids. The V end was cut by 3 bases, the J end by 3 bases, with 7 bases between. In nucleotides, the CDR3 is TGCGCCAGCAGCTCAACAGGCTACGAGCAGTACTTC. Translating it yields CASSSTGYEQYF.

This chain connects TRBV6-1 to TRBJ2-2; 11 bases are a match to TRBD2. The CDR3 consists of 17 residues. Trimming cost V 2 bases and J 4 bases; bases outside gene matches: 6. CDR1 is MNHNS, CDR2 SASEGT, per germline. CDR3 DNA sequence: TGTGCCAGCAGTGAAAAAAGGACTAGCGGGCCCACCGGGGAGCTGTTTTTT. This gives the protein CASSEKRTSGPTGELFF.

V usage is TRBV3-1 (or the pseudogene TRBV3-2) and J usage is TRBJ2-5, with TRBD1 matching over 9 bases. Germline CDR1 reads LGHDT; CDR2 reads YNNKEL (reference sequence). With V trimmed by 3 bases and J by 4 bases, 12 bases remained unmatched. The CDR3 has 17 amino acids. The CDR3 nucleotides are TGTGCCAGCAGCCATAATTTGGGGACAGGGATGGGAGAGACCCAGTACTTC. The encoded protein is CASSHNLGTGMGETQYF.

A single count supports this clone. This chain joins TRBV5-1 and TRBJ1-4; 9 positions agree with TRBD1. This CDR3 has 17 amino acids. Germline V gives CDR1 SGHRS, CDR2 YFSETQ. V trimming: 4 bases; J trimming: 7 bases; junction bases outside the gene matches: 14. As DNA, the CDR3 is TGCGCCAGCAGCCGGACCCCCGGGACAGGGAGGTTTGAAAAACTGTTTTTT. Residues: CASSRTPGTGRFEKLFF.

The chain combines TRBV18 with TRBJ1-4; the D is unclear. The V end lost 4 bases, the J end lost 4 bases, and 10 bases lay between the germline ends. CDR1 is KGHSH, CDR2 LQKENI, per germline. The CDR3 sequence is 14 residues long. CDR3 region: CASSRAGFNEKLFF. The CDR3 DNA reads as TGTGCCAGCTCACGGGCAGGCTTTAATGAAAAACTGTTTTTT.

The chain combines TRBV10-3 with TRBJ2-3; a weak D match, TRBD1 (6 bases). Germline V CDR1 and CDR2: ENHRY, SYGVKD. Trimming took 2 bases from V and 4 from J, leaving 7 bases between them. The CDR3 spans 13 residues. For the CDR3, the DNA is TGTGCCATCAGTGAGGCAGGGGCAGATACGCAGTATTTT. As protein: CAISEAGADTQYF.

The chain carries TRBV7-9 and TRBJ1-6; D call uncertain. V lost 5 bases and J 7 bases, leaving 12 bases between the germline ends. Per germline, CDR1 SEHNR and CDR2 FQNEAQ (reference sequence). The CDR3 extends over 14 amino acids. CDR3 coding DNA: TGTGCCAGCAGCGCCCGGGGTGTCAATTCACCCCTCCACTTT. Protein: CASSARGVNSPLHF. The full variable domain, completed using reference TRBV7-9 and TRBJ1-6, is DTGVSQNPRHKITKRGQNVTFRCDPISEHNRLYWYRQTLGQGPEFLTYFQNEAQLEKSRLLSDRFSAERPKGSFSTLEIQRTEQGDSAMYLCASSARGVNSPLHFGNGTRLTVT.

V is TRBV30 and J is TRBJ2-5; D is ambiguous. Trimming cost V 1 base and J 3 bases, with 9 bases left between them. Germline CDR1 GTSNPN, CDR2 SVGIG (reference sequence). The CDR3 length is 13 residues. CDR3 region: CAWSGLSEETQYF. The CDR3 nucleotides read TGTGCCTGGAGTGGTCTATCGGAAGAGACCCAGTACTTC.

V gene TRBV5-1 combines with J gene TRBJ2-7, with D possibly being TRBD1 (5 bases). The CDR3 covers 19 residues. Trimming cost V 0 bases and J 1 base, with 23 bases left between them. The germline gives CDR1 SGHRS, CDR2 YFSETQ. CDR3 in DNA: TGCGCCAGCAGCTTGGCGGGCGGCGGTTGGGGAACAGGATCCTACGAGCAGTACTTC. Amino acids: CASSLAGGGWGTGSYEQYF.

The count of this clone is one. This CDR3 reads CASSSEHGYTF. The CDR3 DNA sequence: TGTGCCAGCAGTTCTGAGCATGGCTACACCTTC. This rearrangement joins TRBV12-3 or TRBV12-4 to TRBJ1-2; D is undetermined. The CDR3 totals 11 residues. The V and J ends lost 4 bases and 6 bases respectively, with 6 bases between them.

The gene calls are TRBV2 and TRBJ2-7; 7 nucleotides agree with TRBD2. Unmatched junction bases numbered 13, after V lost 11 bases and J lost 6 bases. The CDR3 extends over 13 amino acids. CDR1 is SNHLY, CDR2 FYNNEI, per germline. Here the CDR3 DNA reads TGTGCCGGACAAACCGGGGGGTCTAGCGAGCAGTACTTC. Its translation is CAGQTGGSSEQYF.

V and J are TRBV2 and TRBJ2-3; D not resolved. Germline V lookup: CDR1 SNHLY, CDR2 FYNNEI. CDR3 length: 13 amino acids. Deletions cut 8 bases from V and 0 bases from J, with 9 bases between. The CDR3, as DNA: TGTGCCAGCTTCAGGTTTAGCACAGATACGCAGTATTTT. Encoded protein: CASFRFSTDTQYF.

The chain joins TRBV30 to TRBJ2-7; D not certain. The CDR3 covers 16 residues. Germline lookup yields CDR1 GTSNPN and CDR2 SVGIG (reference sequence). Trimming took off 1 base at V and 0 bases at J, with 16 bases between the two ends. This chain's CDR3 is CAWSGSNSRSSYEQYF. In nucleotides, the CDR3 is TGTGCCTGGAGTGGGTCTAATTCTCGGAGCTCCTACGAGCAGTACTTC.